The source of this TCR beta chain is a study of blood T cell repertoires in COVID-19. Study-level background: Both acute and convalescent COVID-19 samples were obtained from the United States, Italy and Spain. T cells, B-cell-depleted T cells, or PBMCs provided the cDNA or gDNA that served as material.

Under the authors' procedure: Amplified reference gene primers provided the basis for estimating nucleated cell counts. Produced via immunoSEQ multiplex PCR; TCRdb's table is partial and in-frame only. The DNA was the basis for D and trimming; V, J and clone size are from that table. In the table there are roughly 130,000 clones, about 80% of which are singletons. CDR1 is WSHSY and CDR2 is SAAADI in the germline V gene. CDR3 size: 13 residues. V gave up 7 bases and J gave up 8 bases; unmatched junction bases: 8. The chain joins TRBV10-2 to TRBJ2-1; 7 nucleotides align to TRBD2. The material sequenced was peripheral blood. The receptor comes from a woman aged 50 to 60 with acute or convalescent COVID-19. The DNA of the CDR3 is TGCGCCAGCAAAGTAGCTGGGGGGGATGAGCAGTTCTTC. This sequence encodes CASKVAGGDEQFF.